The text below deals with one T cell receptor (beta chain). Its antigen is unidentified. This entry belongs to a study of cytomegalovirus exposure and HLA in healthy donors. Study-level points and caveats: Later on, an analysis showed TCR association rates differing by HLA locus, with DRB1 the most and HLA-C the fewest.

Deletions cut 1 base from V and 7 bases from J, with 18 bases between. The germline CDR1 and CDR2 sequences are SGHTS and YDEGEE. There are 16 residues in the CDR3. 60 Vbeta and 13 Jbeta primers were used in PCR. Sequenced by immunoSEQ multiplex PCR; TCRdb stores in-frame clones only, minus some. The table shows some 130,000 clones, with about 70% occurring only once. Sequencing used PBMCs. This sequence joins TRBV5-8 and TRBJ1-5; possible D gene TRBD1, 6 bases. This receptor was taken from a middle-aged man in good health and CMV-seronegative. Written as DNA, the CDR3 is TGTGCCAGCAGCTTGCTTTGGGACATTTCATGGCAGCCCCAGCATTTT. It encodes CASSLLWDISWQPQHF.